This T cell receptor beta chain was recovered during a study of Graves' ophthalmopathy and Graves' hyperthyroidism. Study background: Cases classed as stable hyperthyroidism had no ophthalmopathy within 18 months of follow-up. Findings of the study overall: Most thyroid clonotypes expanded beyond 0.001 frequency were also found in blood. Both a roughly 66% sensitivity and an approximately 72% specificity characterized the model's predictions of ophthalmopathy progression.

A single count supports this clonotype. Its antigen remains unknown. The CDR3 runs to 18 residues. The V gene end was trimmed by 4 bases and the J gene end by 0 bases; junction bases not matched to a gene: 6. Germline V gene lookup returns CDR1 SGHVT and CDR2 SQSDAQ. The TCR beta CDR3 regions underwent amplification from RNA transcripts. The first-round RT-PCR employed HTBI primers together with the Qiagen OneStep RT-PCR kit. A multiplex PCR was then performed as the second round. TCRdb reprocessed the multiplex PCR reads with MiXCR, giving one entry per CDR3 protein. This table has 560,000 or so distinct CDR3 sequences, approximately 35% appearing once.

The specimen sequenced was peripheral blood or thyroid tissue (not recorded which). The chain joins TRBV7-4 to TRBJ2-3; 14 bases match TRBD2. This TCR derives from an adult man with Graves' hyperthyroidism. The CDR3 sequence is CASSSGTSGGPSTDTQYF. The CDR3 DNA reads as TGTGCCAGCAGCTCCGGGACTAGCGGGGGCCCTAGCACAGATACGCAGTATTTT.